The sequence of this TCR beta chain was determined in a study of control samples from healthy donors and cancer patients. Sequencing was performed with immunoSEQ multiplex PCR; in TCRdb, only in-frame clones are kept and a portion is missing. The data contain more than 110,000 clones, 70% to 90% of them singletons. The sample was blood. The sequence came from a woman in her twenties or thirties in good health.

CDR3 sequence (DNA): TGTGCCAGTAGTATGGGGGCCTCCGAGTCCTACGAGCAGTACTTC. It codes for CASSMGASESYEQYF. V gene TRBV19 combines with J gene TRBJ2-7, with a possible D match to TRBD1 (6 bases). V was shortened by 3 bases and J by 1 base, with 13 bases between the two germline ends. From germline, CDR1 is LNHDA and CDR2 SQIVND (reference sequence). The CDR3 totals 15 residues.